These 14 T cell receptor beta chains share one sample of origin, sequenced in a study of molecular identifiers for immune sequencing clone quantification. Using its own MiXCR run on the PCR reads, TCRdb lists one record per CDR3 protein. The table has a few hundred thousand distinct CDR3 sequences, about 20% seen once. Material for sequencing was naive CD8+ T cells from blood, with Jurkat cell RNA spiked in. Subset noted: FACS-sorted CD8+CD4-CCR7+CD45RA+ naive T cells. All receptors derive from a human donor in good health. Some libraries in this study had Jurkat cell RNA spiked in.

This clonotype was observed a handful of times. V gene TRBV19 combines with J gene TRBJ1-5; no reliable D call. Germline V CDR1 and CDR2: LNHDA, SQIVND (reference sequence). Trimming left V 2 bases short and J 5 bases short, with 16 bases between. The CDR3 is 16 amino acids. This CDR3 is CASSIFWEYLDQPQHF. CDR3 coding DNA: TGTGCCAGTAGTATATTCTGGGAGTACCTGGATCAGCCCCAGCATTTT.

The sample holds many counts of this clonotype. The genes are TRBV4-2 and TRBJ1-5; the match to TRBD1 covers 8 bases. CDR1 LGHNA and CDR2 YNFKEQ come from the germline V gene. V shed 8 bases, J shed 6 bases, and the junction held 3 bases outside the gene matches. The CDR3 has 12 residues. The DNA of the CDR3 is TGTGCCAGCGGGGACAGGACTCAGCCCCAGCATTTT. It yields the protein CASGDRTQPQHF.

For this clonotype: A clone one base away is much larger, so this may be a read error. The chain combines TRBV4-3 with TRBJ1-1, with TRBD1 matching 10 bases. This CDR3 comprises 15 residues. The germline CDR1 and CDR2 sequences are LGHNA and YSLEER. The CDR3 DNA is TGCGCCAGCAGCCAAGTAAGGTGGGACAGGGGTGAAGCTCTCTTT. Its translation is CASSQVRWDRGEALF.

V gene TRBV19 combines with J gene TRBJ2-3, with D unresolved. The CDR3 sequence is 14 residues long. Germline assignment: CDR1 LNHDA and CDR2 SQIVND (reference sequence). Trimming cost V 7 bases and J 5 bases, with 16 bases left between them. CDR3 loop: CASTPLGLGDTQYF. CDR3 nucleotides: TGTGCCAGTACCCCTCTGGGGTTGGGAGATACGCAGTATTTT.

This clonotype has ten or more counts. The rearrangement joins TRBV7-2 to TRBJ1-3; D remains unclear. Trimming took off 5 bases at V and 8 bases at J, with 16 bases between the two ends. This CDR3 spans 14 amino acids. The germline V gene has CDR1 SGHTA and CDR2 FQGNSA. CDR3 DNA: TGTGCCAGCAGCCCGGACCCTGTCGTGGACACCATATATTTT. Protein: CASSPDPVVDTIYF.

The CDR3 DNA is TGTGCCAGCAGTTTAATCACAGGGCAATCTAACTATGGCTACACCTTC. Translated: CASSLITGQSNYGYTF. The gene calls are TRBV28 and TRBJ1-2; a weak D match, TRBD1 (6 bases). V lost 2 bases and J 0 bases, leaving 13 bases between the germline ends. In germline, CDR1 is MDHEN, CDR2 SYDVKM. The CDR3 runs 16 residues.

In this sample, this clonotype turned up many times. The rearrangement joins TRBV5-1 to TRBJ1-1; D might be TRBD1 (6 bases). Germline V gene lookup returns CDR1 SGHRS and CDR2 YFSETQ. CDR3 size: 14 residues. V shed 5 bases and J shed 0 bases, with 11 bases lying between them. The CDR3 reads CASSGTGMNTEAFF. For the CDR3, the DNA is TGCGCCAGCAGTGGTACAGGGATGAACACTGAAGCTTTCTTT.

V is TRBV5-1 and J is TRBJ2-7; D is undetermined. V lost 4 bases to trimming and J lost 2 bases, with 16 bases between them. This CDR3 has 15 amino acids. CDR1 and CDR2 (germline): SGHRS, YFSETQ. Written as DNA, the CDR3 is TGCGCCAGCAGCCTGAATCCGGGTGAGGCCTACGAGCAGTACTTC. Protein product: CASSLNPGEAYEQYF.

This clonotype occurred a few times. The V gene is TRBV6-2 or TRBV6-3, the J gene TRBJ2-7, with 9 bases matching TRBD1. This CDR3 has 16 residues. Trimming removed 0 bases from V and 6 bases from J; junction bases left unmatched: 9. CDR1 and CDR2 (germline): MNHEY, SVGEGT. The DNA of the CDR3 is TGTGCCAGCAGTTACTCCTTCCGGGACAGGGAACCCGAGCAGTACTTC. Residues: CASSYSFRDREPEQYF.

This rearrangement joins TRBV4-3 to TRBJ2-7, with D possibly TRBD1 on 5 matching bases. V was shortened by 3 bases and J by 3 bases, with 9 bases between the two germline ends. CDR3 length equals 13 residues. Germline V lookup: CDR1 LGHNA, CDR2 YSLEER. The CDR3 DNA reads TGCGCCAGCAGCCAGTCTACAGGCTACGAGCAGTACTTC. Residues: CASSQSTGYEQYF.

The chain is built from TRBV6-5 and TRBJ1-1; D remains unclear. The CDR3 is made up of 11 amino acids. The V end was cut by 6 bases, the J end by 7 bases, with 9 bases between. Germline assignment: CDR1 MNHEY and CDR2 SVGAGI. CDR3: CASSPMFEAFF. The CDR3 region has the DNA TGTGCCAGCAGCCCTATGTTTGAAGCTTTCTTT.

The chain couples TRBV27 to TRBJ1-6; D unresolved. The V gene's germline CDR1 is MNHEY and CDR2 SMNVEV (reference sequence). Trimming shortened V by 5 bases and J by 6 bases, and 8 bases separated the two germline ends. This CDR3 region has 13 residues. In nucleotides, the CDR3 is TGTGCCAGCAGTCCACGGATTAATTCACCCCTCCACTTT. Encoded protein: CASSPRINSPLHF.

Comment on this clonotype: The conserved closing phenylalanine or tryptophan is absent in this CDR3, likely reflecting a read error. The chain has TRBV20-1 and TRBJ2-7; TRBD1 aligns across 7 bases. The CDR3 runs 16 residues. V gave up 5 bases and J gave up 4 bases; unmatched junction bases: 17. Germline CDR1 is DFQATT and CDR2 is SNEGSKA (reference sequence). Written as DNA, the CDR3 is TGCAGTGCTCTCTATTGGTCCCAGGGGGAAGGGTACGAGCAGTACCTC. This encodes CSALYWSQGEGYEQYL.

Regarding this clonotype: The CDR3 ends on some other residue instead of the conserved phenylalanine or tryptophan, so this is likely a read error. This chain uses TRBV28 with TRBJ2-7; 13 positions match TRBD2. Germline V lookup: CDR1 MDHEN, CDR2 SYDVKM. The CDR3 totals 16 residues. V dropped 2 bases and J dropped 7; count of bases not matched to a gene: 8. Here the CDR3 DNA reads TGTGCCAGCAGTTTAAGGTGGACTAGCGGGAGTGGGGAGCAGTACCTC. Encoded protein: CASSLRWTSGSGEQYL.